Described below is a single T cell receptor beta chain sequence and its context. Its antigen is still unknown. This sample stems from a study of graft-versus-host responses after intestinal transplantation. Study as a whole: Among the recipients, transplants were multivisceral, liver-intestinal, or isolated intestinal. Notes on the study in general: GvH clones surfaced in recipient marrow, some emerging earlier in ileum or blood.

The assay was immunoSEQ multiplex PCR, and TCRdb's table has in-frame clones only and misses some. The table shows around 84,000 clones, with over 80% occurring only once. This CDR3 spans 15 amino acids. V lost 6 bases, J lost 0 bases, and 9 bases lay in between. Germline V CDR1 and CDR2: MNHEY, SMNVEV (reference sequence). The chain is built from TRBV27 and TRBJ1-6, with D possibly matching TRBD1 (5 bases). The sequence was obtained from a human donor who received an intestinal transplant. This sample comprised unstimulated CD8+ T cells sorted from spleen or lymph node cells, obtained before intestinal transplant. The CDR3 sequence: CASRRQISYNSPLHF. In nucleotides, the CDR3 is TGTGCCAGCAGGAGACAGATCTCCTATAATTCACCCCTCCACTTT.